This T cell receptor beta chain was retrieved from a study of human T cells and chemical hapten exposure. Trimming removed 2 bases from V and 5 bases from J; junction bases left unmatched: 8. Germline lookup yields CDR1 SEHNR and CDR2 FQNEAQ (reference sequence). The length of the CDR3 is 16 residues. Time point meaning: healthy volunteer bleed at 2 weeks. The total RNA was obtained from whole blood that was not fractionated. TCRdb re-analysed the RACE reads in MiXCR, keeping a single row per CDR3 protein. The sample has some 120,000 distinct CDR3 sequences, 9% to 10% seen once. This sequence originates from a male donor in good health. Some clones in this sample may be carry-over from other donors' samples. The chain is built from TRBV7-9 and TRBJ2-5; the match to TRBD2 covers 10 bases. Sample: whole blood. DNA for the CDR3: TGTGCCAGCAGCTTAATGCTGCTAGCGGGGGAGGAGACCCAGTACTTC. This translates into CASSLMLLAGEETQYF.